This is a list of T cell receptor beta chains from one sample in a study of blood T cells in healthy people across ages. In TCRdb, the 5' RACE reads were re-called with MiXCR into one record per CDR3 protein. The profile covers around 500,000 distinct CDR3 sequences, with less than 60% appearing a single time and around 23% taken by the ten largest. Sequences were obtained from blood. These receptors were collected from an elderly man in good health. The CDR3 runs from the conserved cysteine through the conserved F or W. Fields, in order: clone size, D gene, J gene, V gene, CDR3 DNA, CDR3 protein. D genes are given only for firm matches. A row's size may be missing; if present it is once, few, many or a size class.

once | . | TRBJ2-5 | TRBV7-2 | TGTGCCAGCAGCCTCCGGGGTTCTGGGGGGACCCAGTACTTC | CASSLRGSGGTQYF
once | . | TRBJ2-1 | TRBV3-1 | TGTGCCTGCAGCCGGTCGAACAATGAGCAGTTCTTC | CACSRSNNEQFF
. | . | TRBJ2-5 | TRBV6-2/TRBV6-3 | TGTGCCAGCAGTTACCGGCACTTAACGGAGACCCAGTACTTC | CASSYRHLTETQYF
many | . | TRBJ1-2 | TRBV6-6 | TGTGCCAGCAGTCGGACAGATAACTATGGCTACACCTTC | CASSRTDNYGYTF
. | . | TRBJ1-1 | TRBV11-2 | TGTGCCAGCAGCTCCGGGGGGACGGAAGCTTTCTTT | CASSSGGTEAFF
few | TRBD2 | TRBJ2-1 | TRBV7-2 | TGTGCCAGCAGCTTACCCGGGACTAGGGTCCGCGAGCAGTTCTTC | CASSLPGTRVREQFF
. | TRBD2 | TRBJ2-1 | TRBV6-5 | TGTGCCAGCAGAAAAACCGGGACTAGCCATGGGGATGAGCAGTTCTTC | CASRKTGTSHGDEQFF
many | TRBD1 | TRBJ2-7 | TRBV7-9 | TGTGCCAGCAGCTTAGCGCCCAGGGGGCCGGGTGAGCAGTACTTC | CASSLAPRGPGEQYF
. | TRBD2 | TRBJ2-1 | TRBV7-6 | TGTGTCAGCAGCTTAGTTCAGCGGGGGGGCCGGTACAATGAGCAGTTCTTC | CVSSLVQRGGRYNEQFF
few | . | TRBJ2-5 | TRBV7-9 | TGTGCCAGCAGCTTAGATCTGGTACAGGTCGGAGAGACCCAGTACTTC | CASSLDLVQVGETQYF
. | . | TRBJ1-1 | TRBV9 | TGTGCCAGCAGCGGGGCCTTTCGGGACGCTGAAGCTTTCTTT | CASSGAFRDAEAFF
few | . | TRBJ2-3 | TRBV29-1 | TGCAGCGTTGAGGGGCTTGGGCTGGGCGCAGATACGCAGTATTTT | CSVEGLGLGADTQYF
few | . | TRBJ2-7 | TRBV7-9 | TGTGCCAGCAGCCCTACCCCTGACAGTTACGAGCAGTACTTC | CASSPTPDSYEQYF
few | TRBD1 | TRBJ2-1 | TRBV6-5 | TGTGCCAGCAGGCCAGTTCGGACAGGGGACCATGAGCAGTTCTTC | CASRPVRTGDHEQFF
few | TRBD1 | TRBJ1-2 | TRBV3-1 | TGTGCCAGCAGCCACCTGGGACAGCAAAACTATGGCTACACCTTC | CASSHLGQQNYGYTF
once | TRBD2 | TRBJ2-5 | TRBV9 | TGTGCCAGCAGCGTAGACGGGAGGAGCGAGACCCAGTACTTC | CASSVDGRSETQYF
. | TRBD1 | TRBJ2-1 | TRBV3-1 | TGTGCCAGCAGCCATGTTGGGGGCAGGGGGCTTGATGAGCAGTTCTTC | CASSHVGGRGLDEQFF
. | TRBD1 | TRBJ2-2 | TRBV11-1 | TGTGCCAGCAGCCCAGGACAGGGGGCGAACACCGGGGAGCTGTTTTTT | CASSPGQGANTGELFF
. | TRBD2 | TRBJ2-1 | TRBV5-1 | TGCGCCAGCGAGGTAGGAGCGGGAGGTGCTTGGGATAGCAATGAGCAGTTCTTC | CASEVGAGGAWDSNEQFF
few | . | TRBJ2-3 | TRBV13 | TGTGCCAGCAGCCTACAGGGATTTAGTACAGATACGCAGTATTTT | CASSLQGFSTDTQYF
. | . | TRBJ2-3 | TRBV7-2 | TGTGCCAGCAGCTCTCTAGGGGTCGGCGGCACAGATACGCAGTATTTT | CASSSLGVGGTDTQYF
many | . | TRBJ1-2 | TRBV6-6 | TGTGCCAGCAGGAACACACGGAGTCACTATGGCTACACCTTC | CASRNTRSHYGYTF
. | TRBD1 | TRBJ2-7 | TRBV20-1 | TGCAGTGCTAGAGGACAGGGGGTCCACGAGCAGTACTTC | CSARGQGVHEQYF
. | . | TRBJ1-4 | TRBV4-1 | TGCGCCAGCAGCCTGTCCGGGACCCTGGATGAAAAACTGTTTTTT | CASSLSGTLDEKLFF
few | TRBD2 | TRBJ2-5 | TRBV9 | TGTGCCAGCAGCCCACAGAGCGGGAGTGGGGAGACCCAGTACTTC | CASSPQSGSGETQYF